The T cell receptor (beta chain) under discussion was sequenced for a study of tumor and adjacent non-tumor tissue in lung cancer. Study at large: There were some 11 adenocarcinoma, 2 squamous cell carcinoma and 1 small cell lung cancer cases.

The template was RNA from unsorted bulk tissue. This non-tumor lung sample came from over 3 cm beyond the tumor edge. The germline V gene has CDR1 LGHNA and CDR2 YSLEER. CDR3 length: 16 residues. With 0 bases removed from V and 4 bases from J, the gap between germline ends came to 16 bases. TCRbeta libraries were built with three rounds of nested PCR, modified from ARM-PCR. MiXCR was run by TCRdb on the multiplex PCR reads, yielding one entry per CDR3 protein. The sample lists around 80,000 distinct CDR3 sequences; over 60% were seen once. This clonotype was detected many times. Material for sequencing was distant non-tumor lung tissue. J is TRBJ2-7 and V is TRBV4-3; D perhaps matches TRBD2 (7 bases). This sequence was found in a man in his 70s with non-small cell lung cancer. The CDR3 reads CASSQDSGGTPYEQYF. CDR3 nucleotides: TGCGCCAGCAGCCAAGATTCCGGGGGGACACCATACGAGCAGTACTTC.